These 19 T cell receptor beta chains originate from one sample sequenced in a study of blood T cell repertoires in COVID-19. Profiling relied on immunoSEQ multiplex PCR, and the TCRdb table lists in-frame clones only, not all of them. The top ten clones hold 6% to 7% of a sample with some 350,000 clones, about 90% of them seen once. Sequencing used peripheral blood. The receptors originated from a woman aged 50 to 65 with COVID-19, enrolled during active disease.

The gene calls are TRBV5-1 and TRBJ1-4, with TRBD1 matching over 7 bases. The trim removed 1 base at V and 2 bases at J, leaving 8 bases unmatched. CDR3 length: 17 residues. CDR1 and CDR2 (germline): SGHRS, YFSETQ. Here the CDR3 reads CASSLWPPGQTNEKLFF. CDR3 nucleotide sequence: TGCGCCAGCAGCTTGTGGCCCCCGGGACAGACTAATGAAAAACTGTTTTTT.

The V and J genes are TRBV19 and TRBJ1-1, with D unclear. V gave up 6 bases and J gave up 1 base, with 6 bases separating them. CDR3 length equals 12 residues. Per the germline V gene, CDR1 is LNHDA and CDR2 is SQIVND (reference sequence). The CDR3 bases are TGTGCCAGTAGAGCCGGGAACACTGAAGCTTTCTTT. Translating gives CASRAGNTEAFF.

The V and J genes are TRBV9 and TRBJ2-7, with a possible D match to TRBD2 (7 bases). CDR3 length: 16 amino acids. Per the germline V gene, CDR1 is SGDLS and CDR2 is YYNGEE. Deletions cut 5 bases from V and 2 bases from J, with 20 bases between. DNA for the CDR3: TGTGCCAGCAGTGGAGGACGGGGGGCAGGCACCTACGAGCAGTACTTC. It specifies CASSGGRGAGTYEQYF. Full variable domain (rest looked up from reference TRBV9 and TRBJ2-7): DSGVTQTPKHLITATGQRVTLRCSPRSGDLSVYWYQQSLDQGLQFLIQYYNGEERAKGNILERFSAQQFPDLHSELNLSSLELGDSALYFCASSGGRGAGTYEQYFGPGTRLTVT.

The V call is TRBV24-1, the J call TRBJ2-5, with 9 positions matching TRBD1. CDR1 is KGHDR, CDR2 SFDVKD, per germline. V trimming: 7 bases; J trimming: 3 bases; junction bases outside the gene matches: 2. This CDR3 contains 13 residues. CDR3 coding DNA: TGTGCCACCAGCCGGGACAGGGAAGAGACCCAGTACTTC. It encodes CATSRDREETQYF.

A single count supports this clone. The J gene is TRBJ1-5, the V gene TRBV19, with 7 bases lining up with TRBD1. The V segment lost 8 bases and the J segment 2 bases; nucleotides outside the gene matches: 3. CDR3 length: 13 amino acids. Looked up from germline, CDR1 is LNHDA and CDR2 is SQIVND (reference sequence). The CDR3 protein is CASGGTGNQPQHF. The CDR3 DNA follows: TGTGCCAGTGGGGGGACAGGCAATCAGCCCCAGCATTTT.

The chain joins TRBV7-9 to TRBJ2-7, with D perhaps matching TRBD2 (7 bases). The CDR3 totals 14 residues. Trimming removed 1 base from V and 6 bases from J, with 13 bases in between. Germline values: CDR1 SEHNR, CDR2 FQNEAQ (reference sequence). CDR3 loop: CASSLVGGGGEQYF. As DNA, the CDR3 is TGTGCCAGCAGCTTAGTTGGCGGGGGCGGCGAGCAGTACTTC.

The chain recombines TRBV5-6 with TRBJ1-1, with D tentatively TRBD1 (5 bases). Germline V CDR1 and CDR2: SGHDT, YYEEEE. The V and J ends lost 1 base and 10 bases respectively, with 14 bases between them. The CDR3 has 13 residues. The chain's CDR3 is CASSLQSPGGAFF. DNA of the CDR3: TGTGCCAGCAGCTTGCAAAGCCCCGGGGGAGCTTTCTTT.

The gene calls are TRBV5-4 and TRBJ2-5; TRBD1 agrees at 9 bases. The CDR3 length is 15 residues. V gave up 1 base and J gave up 3 bases; unmatched junction bases: 4. Germline assignment: CDR1 SGHNT and CDR2 YYREEE (reference sequence). Here the CDR3 DNA reads TGTGCCAGCAGCTTGCGTACAGGGGGCGAAGAGACCCAGTACTTC. Encoded protein: CASSLRTGGEETQYF.

The chain uses TRBV29-1 and TRBJ1-1; 7 nucleotides align to TRBD1. After removal of 5 bases from V and 8 bases from J, the junction contained 14 bases not matched to a gene. Per the germline V gene, CDR1 is SQVTM and CDR2 is ANQGSEA. This CDR3 is built from 14 residues. CDR3 sequence reads: CSVYYRTGPLEAFF. The CDR3 bases are TGCAGCGTTTATTACAGGACAGGACCCCTAGAAGCTTTCTTT. The complete variable domain, with remaining parts taken from reference TRBV29-1 and TRBJ1-1, reads SAVISQKPSRDICQRGTSLTIQCQVDSQVTMMFWYRQQPGQSLTLIATANQGSEATYESGFVIDKFPISRPNLTFSTLTVSNMSPEDSSIYLCSVYYRTGPLEAFFGQGTRLTVV.

This sequence joins TRBV27 and TRBJ1-6; 7 nucleotides align to TRBD1. V gave up 6 bases and J gave up 5 bases; unmatched junction bases: 7. The V gene's germline CDR1 is MNHEY and CDR2 SMNVEV (reference sequence). The CDR3 loop spans 15 amino acids. The CDR3 loop reads CASRSGQVDNSPLHF. The CDR3, as DNA: TGTGCCAGCAGATCCGGACAGGTGGATAATTCACCCCTCCACTTT.

This clone showed up just once. V is TRBV6-5 and J is TRBJ2-3; TRBD2 agrees at 10 bases. The CDR3 has 15 amino acids. CDR1 is MNHEY, CDR2 SVGAGI, per germline. With 7 bases clipped from V and 5 bases from J, the junction kept 9 bases outside the gene matches. CDR3 DNA: TGTGCCAGCATTGCTCTAGCGGGAGAGGGAGATACGCAGTATTTT. Amino acid sequence: CASIALAGEGDTQYF.

The chain has TRBV9 and TRBJ2-2; tentatively, D is TRBD2 (5 bases). Germline V CDR1 and CDR2: SGDLS, YYNGEE. Trimming stripped 1 base from V and 2 bases from J, with 15 bases between. The CDR3 length is 17 residues. DNA of the CDR3: TGTGCCAGCAGCGTACTAGCCAGACCTCTAAACACCGGGGAGCTGTTTTTT. Translation gives CASSVLARPLNTGELFF. The full variable domain, rest sourced from reference TRBV9 and TRBJ2-2, is DSGVTQTPKHLITATGQRVTLRCSPRSGDLSVYWYQQSLDQGLQFLIQYYNGEERAKGNILERFSAQQFPDLHSELNLSSLELGDSALYFCASSVLARPLNTGELFFGEGSRLTVL.

The rearrangement uses TRBV11-1 and TRBJ2-7; 8 nucleotides agree with TRBD2. The germline gives CDR1 SGHAT, CDR2 FQDESV (reference sequence). The length of the CDR3 is 16 residues. V was clipped by 4 bases and J by 4 bases; unmatched bases: 12. For the CDR3, the DNA is TGTGCCAGCAGCTCATGGAGACTAGCGAAGCTGTACGAGCAGTACTTC. It yields the protein CASSSWRLAKLYEQYF.

This chain connects TRBV3-1 (or the pseudogene TRBV3-2) to TRBJ2-1, with 9 bases fitting TRBD2. Germline V gene sequence: CDR1 LGHDT, CDR2 YNNKEL (reference sequence). This CDR3 has 17 residues. V trimming: 5 bases; J trimming: 0 bases; junction bases outside the gene matches: 8. The CDR3 DNA reads as TGTGCCAGCAGCAGTCTAGCGGGAATGAGCTCCTACAATGAGCAGTTCTTC. Translating gives CASSSLAGMSSYNEQFF.

This clone was picked up a small number of times. This chain's CDR3 is CASSLWRDNSPLHF. As DNA, the CDR3 is TGTGCCAGCAGCTTGTGGAGGGATAATTCACCCCTCCACTTT. This chain joins TRBV7-9 and TRBJ1-6; no clear D. The length of the CDR3 is 14 residues. The V and J ends lost 3 bases and 5 bases respectively, with 8 bases between them. CDR1 and CDR2 from the germline V gene are SEHNR and FQNEAQ (reference sequence). Combining the CDR3 with reference TRBV7-9 and TRBJ1-6 gives the whole variable domain DTGVSQNPRHKITKRGQNVTFRCDPISEHNRLYWYRQTLGQGPEFLTYFQNEAQLEKSRLLSDRFSAERPKGSFSTLEIQRTEQGDSAMYLCASSLWRDNSPLHFGNGTRLTVT.

The chain uses TRBV7-3 and TRBJ2-1; D may be TRBD2 (6 bases). CDR1 and CDR2 (germline): SGHTA, FQGTGA. The CDR3 spans 14 residues. V was trimmed by 4 bases and J by 0 bases, leaving 7 bases between them. CDR3: CASSYGGSYNEQFF. CDR3 coding DNA: TGTGCCAGCAGCTACGGGGGCTCCTACAATGAGCAGTTCTTC.

The rearrangement links TRBV15 to TRBJ1-2, with 11 bases that match TRBD1. The CDR3 is made up of 16 amino acids. Per the germline V gene, CDR1 is LNHNV and CDR2 is YYDKDF (reference sequence). V shed 0 bases, J shed 4 bases, and the junction held 4 bases outside the gene matches. In DNA, the CDR3 is TGTGCCACCAGCAGAGATCGGGACAGGGGGGGCTATGGCTACACCTTC. Its protein is CATSRDRDRGGYGYTF. Looking up the rest from reference TRBV15 and TRBJ1-2 gives the full variable domain: DAMVIQNPRYQVTQFGKPVTLSCSQTLNHNVMYWYQQKSSQAPKLLFHYYDKDFNNEADTPDNFQSRRPNTSFCFLDIRSPGLGDTAMYLCATSRDRDRGGYGYTFGSGTRLTVV.

The chain links TRBV3-1 (or the pseudogene TRBV3-2) to TRBJ1-2; weak D call: TRBD1 (5 bases). This CDR3 region has 14 residues. The germline V gene encodes CDR1 LGHDT and CDR2 YNNKEL (reference sequence). V shed 0 bases and J shed 8 bases, with 13 bases lying between them. CDR3 loop: CASSQELRGSGYTF. CDR3 DNA: TGTGCCAGCAGCCAAGAGTTGCGGGGGAGCGGCTACACCTTC.

The rearrangement uses TRBV5-4 and TRBJ2-1; the match to TRBD2 covers 8 bases. Germline V CDR1 and CDR2: SGHNT, YYREEE (reference sequence). The V segment lost 4 bases and the J segment 6 bases; nucleotides outside the gene matches: 9. This CDR3 spans 15 amino acids. In DNA form, the CDR3 reads TGTGCCAGCAGCGTTGCGGGAGGAAACGTCAATGAGCAGTTCTTC. Protein sequence: CASSVAGGNVNEQFF. The entire variable domain, with the rest obtained from reference TRBV5-4 and TRBJ2-1, is as follows: ETGVTQSPTHLIKTRGQQVTLRCSSQSGHNTVSWYQQALGQGPQFIFQYYREEENGRGNFPPRFSGLQFPNYSSELNVNALELDDSALYLCASSVAGGNVNEQFFGPGTRLTVL.